The entry below gives a single TCR beta chain sequence along with its context. The sample belongs to a study of shared clonotypes between healthy human individuals. The wider study: Donors consisted of a couple of women and a few men between 18 and 49.

The CDR3 sequence is 19 residues long. Germline loops: CDR1 SGDLS, CDR2 YYNGEE. J gave up 3 bases and V 2 bases, and 12 bases lay outside the gene matches. Naive CD4+ cells were CD45RA-selected; the remaining cells were memory. The protocol was immunoSEQ multiplex PCR, while the TCRdb copy is restricted to in-frame clones and leaves out a portion. Among roughly 640,000 clones, approximately 97% were seen once, and the ten largest hold around 0.06%. Sequenced: naive CD4+ T cells sorted from blood. Subset described: CD45RA+ positively selected. The TCR originated in a woman aged 25-40 years in good health. The chain uses TRBV9 and TRBJ2-1, with 12 bases that match TRBD2. The CDR3 DNA is TGTGCCAGCAGCGTCAGGGGGCTAGCGGGAGGGCAAAACTACAATGAGCAGTTCTTC. It encodes CASSVRGLAGGQNYNEQFF.